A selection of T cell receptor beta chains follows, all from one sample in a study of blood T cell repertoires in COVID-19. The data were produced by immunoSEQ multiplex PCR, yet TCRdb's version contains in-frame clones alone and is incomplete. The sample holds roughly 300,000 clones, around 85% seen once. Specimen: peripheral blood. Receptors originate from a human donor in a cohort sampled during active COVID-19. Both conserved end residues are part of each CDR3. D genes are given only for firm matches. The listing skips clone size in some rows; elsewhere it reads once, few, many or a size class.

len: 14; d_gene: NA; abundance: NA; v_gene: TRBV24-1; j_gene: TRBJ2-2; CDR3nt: TGTGCCACCAGTGTAACAGGGAAGCCCGGGGAGCTGTTTTTT; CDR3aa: CATSVTGKPGELFF
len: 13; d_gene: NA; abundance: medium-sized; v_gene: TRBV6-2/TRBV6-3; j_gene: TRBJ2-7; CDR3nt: TGTGCCAGCAGTCCAGCGGTTCTCTACGAGCAGTACTTC; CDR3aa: CASSPAVLYEQYF
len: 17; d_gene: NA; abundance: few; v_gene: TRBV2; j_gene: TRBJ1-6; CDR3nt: TGTGCCAGCAACAGACATGTCGGTTACGATTTTAATTCACCCCTCCACTTT; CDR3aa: CASNRHVGYDFNSPLHF
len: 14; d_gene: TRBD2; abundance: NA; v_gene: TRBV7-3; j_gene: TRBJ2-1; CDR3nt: TGTGCCAGCAGCTTAAACGGGGGGTACAATGAGCAGTTCTTC; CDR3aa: CASSLNGGYNEQFF
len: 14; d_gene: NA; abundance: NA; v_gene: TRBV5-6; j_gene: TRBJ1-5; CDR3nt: TGTGCCAGCAGCTTGGGACATAGCAATCAGCCCCAGCATTTT; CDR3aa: CASSLGHSNQPQHF
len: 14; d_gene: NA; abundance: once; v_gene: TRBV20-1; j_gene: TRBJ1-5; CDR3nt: TGCAGTGCTAGTTCCCAGGGGAGCAATCAGCCCCAGCATTTT; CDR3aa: CSASSQGSNQPQHF
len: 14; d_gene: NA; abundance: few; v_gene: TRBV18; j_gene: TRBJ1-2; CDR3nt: TGTGCCAGCTCCCCGGGACAACGGGACTATGGCTACACCTTC; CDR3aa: CASSPGQRDYGYTF
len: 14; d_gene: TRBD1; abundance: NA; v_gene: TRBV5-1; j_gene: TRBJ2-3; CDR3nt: TGCGCCAGCAGCCTGTGGACAGGGACAGATACGCAGTATTTT; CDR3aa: CASSLWTGTDTQYF
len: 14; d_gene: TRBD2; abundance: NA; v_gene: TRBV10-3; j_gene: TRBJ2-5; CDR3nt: TGTGCCTCCCGGCGGAGCGGGGACCAGGGGACCCAGTACTTC; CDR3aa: CASRRSGDQGTQYF
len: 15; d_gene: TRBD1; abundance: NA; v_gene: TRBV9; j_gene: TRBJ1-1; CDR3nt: TGTGCCAGCAGCGCGAAGGACAGGGGTTTCGCTGAAGCTTTCTTT; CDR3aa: CASSAKDRGFAEAFF
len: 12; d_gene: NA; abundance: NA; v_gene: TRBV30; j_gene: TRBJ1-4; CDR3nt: TGTGCCTGGAGTGAGGGGGAGGAAAAACTGTTTTTT; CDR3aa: CAWSEGEEKLFF
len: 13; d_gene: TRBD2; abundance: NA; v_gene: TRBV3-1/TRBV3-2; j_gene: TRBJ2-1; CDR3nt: TGTGCCAGCAGCCAAGGGACTAGCAATGAGCAGTTCTTC; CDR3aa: CASSQGTSNEQFF
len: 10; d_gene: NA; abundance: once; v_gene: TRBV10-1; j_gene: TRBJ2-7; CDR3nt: TGCGCCAGCAGGGCTTGCGAGCAGTACTTC; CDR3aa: CASRACEQYF
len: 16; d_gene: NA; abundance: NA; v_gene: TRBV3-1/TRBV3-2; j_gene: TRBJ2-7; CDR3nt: TGTGCCAGCAGCCAAGATGGGGCTCACTTTGTACACGAGCAGTACTTC; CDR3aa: CASSQDGAHFVHEQYF
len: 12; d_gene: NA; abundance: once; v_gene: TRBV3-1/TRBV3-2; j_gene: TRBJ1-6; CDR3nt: TGTGCCAGCAGCTACAGGAATTCACCCCTCCACTTT; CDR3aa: CASSYRNSPLHF
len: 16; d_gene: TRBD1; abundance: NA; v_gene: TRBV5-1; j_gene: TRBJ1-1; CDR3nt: TGCGCCAGCAGCTTGGTCCGGACAGGGGGGAACACTGAAGCTTTCTTT; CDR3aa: CASSLVRTGGNTEAFF
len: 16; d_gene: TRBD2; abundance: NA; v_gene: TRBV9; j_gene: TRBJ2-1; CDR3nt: TGTGCCAGCAGCGTAGGCGGGCGGGGGGTGTACAATGAGCAGTTCTTC; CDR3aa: CASSVGGRGVYNEQFF
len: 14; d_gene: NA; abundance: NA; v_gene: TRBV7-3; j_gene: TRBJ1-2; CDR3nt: TGTGCCAGCAGCTTAACGCCAGGGGCGGGTGGCTACACCTTC; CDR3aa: CASSLTPGAGGYTF
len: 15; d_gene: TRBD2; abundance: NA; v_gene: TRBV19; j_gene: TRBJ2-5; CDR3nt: TGTGCCAGTAGCCGTAACACTGGGACTAGTTCGGCCCAGTACTTC; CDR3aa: CASSRNTGTSSAQYF
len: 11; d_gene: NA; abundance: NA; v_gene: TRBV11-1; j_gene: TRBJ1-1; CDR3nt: TGTGCCAGCAGCTTAGACGGGGGAGCTTTCTTT; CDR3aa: CASSLDGGAFF
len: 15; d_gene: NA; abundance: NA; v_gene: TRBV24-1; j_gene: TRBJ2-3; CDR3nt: TGTGCCACCAGTGATTTGCTGGACTCATCAGATACGCAGTATTTT; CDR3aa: CATSDLLDSSDTQYF
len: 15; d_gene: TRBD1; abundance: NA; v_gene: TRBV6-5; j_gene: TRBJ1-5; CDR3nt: TGTGCCAGCAGTCCTGGACAGGGAGTTAATCAGCCCCAGCATTTT; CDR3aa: CASSPGQGVNQPQHF
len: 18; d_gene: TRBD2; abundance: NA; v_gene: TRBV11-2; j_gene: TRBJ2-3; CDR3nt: TGTGCCAGCAGCTCCGACCAATGGGGGGAGGGGAGCACAGATACGCAGTATTTT; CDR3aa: CASSSDQWGEGSTDTQYF
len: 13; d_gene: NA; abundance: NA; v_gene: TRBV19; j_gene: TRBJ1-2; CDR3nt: TGTGCCAGTAGTGGGGACAAGAACTATGGCTACACCTTC; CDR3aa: CASSGDKNYGYTF
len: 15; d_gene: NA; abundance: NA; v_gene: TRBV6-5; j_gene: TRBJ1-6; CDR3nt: TGTGCCAGCAGCCGGAGCCAGGGTTATAATTCACCCCTCCACTTT; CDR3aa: CASSRSQGYNSPLHF
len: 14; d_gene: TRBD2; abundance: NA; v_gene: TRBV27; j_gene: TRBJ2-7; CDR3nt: TGTGCCAGCAGTTTAGGACTAGGGGACTACGAGCAGTACTTC; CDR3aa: CASSLGLGDYEQYF
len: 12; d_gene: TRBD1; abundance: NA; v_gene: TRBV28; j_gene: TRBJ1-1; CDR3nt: TGTGCCAGCAAGAGGGACAGAAATGAAGCTTTCTTT; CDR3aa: CASKRDRNEAFF
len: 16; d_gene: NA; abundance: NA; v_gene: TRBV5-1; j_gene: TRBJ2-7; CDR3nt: TGCGCCAGCAGCCCCTTCGGGCGGGGCCGGGACTACGAGCAGTACTTC; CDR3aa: CASSPFGRGRDYEQYF
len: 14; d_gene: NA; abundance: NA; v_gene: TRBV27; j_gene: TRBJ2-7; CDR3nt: TGTGCCAGCAGTTTATTTGGGGGCTTCTACGAGCAGTACTTC; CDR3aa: CASSLFGGFYEQYF
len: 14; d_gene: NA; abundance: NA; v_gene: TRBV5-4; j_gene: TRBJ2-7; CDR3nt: TGTGCCAGCAGCTTACAGGTTCCTCCGTACGAGCAGTACTTC; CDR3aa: CASSLQVPPYEQYF
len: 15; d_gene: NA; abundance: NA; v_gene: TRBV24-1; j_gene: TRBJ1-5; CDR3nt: TGTGCCACCAGTGACCCCCGCGGGGGAAATCAGCCCCAGCATTTT; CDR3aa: CATSDPRGGNQPQHF
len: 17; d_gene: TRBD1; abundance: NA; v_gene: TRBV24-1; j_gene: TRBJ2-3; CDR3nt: TGTGCCACCAGTGACCCGGACAGGGGTCCCACCACAGATACGCAGTATTTT; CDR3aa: CATSDPDRGPTTDTQYF
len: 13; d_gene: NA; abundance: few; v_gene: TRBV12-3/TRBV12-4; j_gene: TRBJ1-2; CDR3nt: TGTGCCAGCAGTTCCGACAGGTTCTATGGCTACACCTTC; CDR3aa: CASSSDRFYGYTF
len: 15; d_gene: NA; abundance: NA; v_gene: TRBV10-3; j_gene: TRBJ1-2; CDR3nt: TGTGCCATCAGTGAGTCTTTGACACAGGGATTTGGCTACACCTTC; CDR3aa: CAISESLTQGFGYTF
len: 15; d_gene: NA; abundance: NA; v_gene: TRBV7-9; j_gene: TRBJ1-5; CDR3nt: TGTGCCAGCAGCTTAGTGAGGGCTAGCAATCAGCCCCAGCATTTT; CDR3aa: CASSLVRASNQPQHF
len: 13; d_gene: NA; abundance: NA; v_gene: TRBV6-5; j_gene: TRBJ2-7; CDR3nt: TGTGCCAGCAGTTACGACAACTCCTACGAGCAGTACTTC; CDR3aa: CASSYDNSYEQYF
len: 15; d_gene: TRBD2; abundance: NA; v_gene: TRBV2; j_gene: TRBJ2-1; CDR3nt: TGTGCCAGCAGTGATACTAGCGGAACCTACAATGAGCAGTTCTTC; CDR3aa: CASSDTSGTYNEQFF
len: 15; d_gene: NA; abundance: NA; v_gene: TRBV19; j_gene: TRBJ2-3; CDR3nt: TGTGCCAGTAGTATAGCCCGGGGGAGCACAGATACGCAGTATTTT; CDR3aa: CASSIARGSTDTQYF
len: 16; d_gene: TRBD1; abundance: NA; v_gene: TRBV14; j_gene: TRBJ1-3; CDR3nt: TGTGCCAGCAGCCTTGCAGGGGGAAGCTCTGGAAACACCATATATTTT; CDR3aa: CASSLAGGSSGNTIYF
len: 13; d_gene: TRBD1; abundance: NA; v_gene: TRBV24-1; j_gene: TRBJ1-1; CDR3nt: TGTGCCACCCGGGACAGAGATAACACTGAAGCTTTCTTT; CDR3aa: CATRDRDNTEAFF
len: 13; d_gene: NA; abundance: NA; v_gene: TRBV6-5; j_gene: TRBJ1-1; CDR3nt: TGTGCCAGCAGTTCAACAGGAAACACTGAAGCTTTCTTT; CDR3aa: CASSSTGNTEAFF
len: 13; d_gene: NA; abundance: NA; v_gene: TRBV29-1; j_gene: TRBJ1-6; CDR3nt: TGCAGCGTTGAAGTCAGCGAGAATTCACCCCTCCACTTT; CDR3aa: CSVEVSENSPLHF
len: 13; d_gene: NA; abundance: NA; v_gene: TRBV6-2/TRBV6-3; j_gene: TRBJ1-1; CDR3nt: TGTGCCAGCAGTTACTCATCGGGGGATGAAGCTTTCTTT; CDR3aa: CASSYSSGDEAFF
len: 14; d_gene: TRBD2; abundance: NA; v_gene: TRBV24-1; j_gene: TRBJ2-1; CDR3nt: TGTGCCACCAGTGAGGGACTACCCAACAATGAGCAGTTCTTC; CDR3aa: CATSEGLPNNEQFF
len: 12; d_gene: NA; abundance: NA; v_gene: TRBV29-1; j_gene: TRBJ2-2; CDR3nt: TGCAGCGTTTCAGAGAACACCGGGGAGCTGTTTTTT; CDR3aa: CSVSENTGELFF
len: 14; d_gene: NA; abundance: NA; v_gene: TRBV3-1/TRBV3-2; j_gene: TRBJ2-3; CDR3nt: TGTGCCAGCTCGCGGGCAGGGGCCGGAGATACGCAGTATTTT; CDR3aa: CASSRAGAGDTQYF
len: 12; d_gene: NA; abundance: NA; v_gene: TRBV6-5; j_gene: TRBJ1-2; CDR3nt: TGTGCCAGCAGTAACAGGGCGTATGGCTACACCTTC; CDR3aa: CASSNRAYGYTF
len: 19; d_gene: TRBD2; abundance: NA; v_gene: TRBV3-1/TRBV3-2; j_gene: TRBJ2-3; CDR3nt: TGTGCCAGCAGCCAGATAGGGACTAGCGGGGTTTATAGCACAGATACGCAGTATTTT; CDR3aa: CASSQIGTSGVYSTDTQYF
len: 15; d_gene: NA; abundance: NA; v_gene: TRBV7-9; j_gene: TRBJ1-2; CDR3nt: TGTGCCAGCAGCCCCGGGACATCAGGAAACTATGGCTACACCTTC; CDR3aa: CASSPGTSGNYGYTF
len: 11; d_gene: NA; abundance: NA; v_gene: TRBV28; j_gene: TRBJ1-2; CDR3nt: TGTGCCAGCAGTTCAGGGCCCAGCTACACCTTC; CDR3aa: CASSSGPSYTF
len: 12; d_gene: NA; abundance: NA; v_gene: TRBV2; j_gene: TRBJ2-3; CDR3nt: TGTGCCAGCAGGCGACAGCCAGATACGCAGTATTTT; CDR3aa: CASRRQPDTQYF
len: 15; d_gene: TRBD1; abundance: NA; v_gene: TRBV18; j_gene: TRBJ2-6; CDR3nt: TGTGCCAGCTCACGACAGGGGGCAGGGGCCAACGTCCTGACTTTC; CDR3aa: CASSRQGAGANVLTF
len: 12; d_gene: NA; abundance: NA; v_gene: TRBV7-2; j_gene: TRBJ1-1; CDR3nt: TGTGCCAGCAGCCCGTCGGGGAATGAAGCTTTCTTT; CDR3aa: CASSPSGNEAFF
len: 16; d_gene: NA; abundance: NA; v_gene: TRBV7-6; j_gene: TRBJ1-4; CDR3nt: TGTGCCAGCAGCTTAACAGCCTTCGCAACTAATGAAAAACTGTTTTTT; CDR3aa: CASSLTAFATNEKLFF
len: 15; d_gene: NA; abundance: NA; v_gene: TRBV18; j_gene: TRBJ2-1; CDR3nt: TGTGCCAGCTCACCTTACGGGGGTGCAGAGGATGAGCAGTTCTTC; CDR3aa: CASSPYGGAEDEQFF
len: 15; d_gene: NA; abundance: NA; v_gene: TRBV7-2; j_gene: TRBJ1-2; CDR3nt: TGTGCCCAGCAGCTTATCTTGGCAACAGGCTATGGCTACACCTTC; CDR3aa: CAQQLILATGYGYTF
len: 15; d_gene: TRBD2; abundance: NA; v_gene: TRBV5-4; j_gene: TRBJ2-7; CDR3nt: TGTGCCAGCAGCTGGGCTAGCGGGCGCTCCTACGAGCAGTACTTC; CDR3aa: CASSWASGRSYEQYF
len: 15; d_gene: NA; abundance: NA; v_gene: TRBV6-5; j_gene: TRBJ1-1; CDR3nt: TGTGCCAGCAGCAAACAGGGACTAGGGAACACTGAAGCTTTCTTT; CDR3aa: CASSKQGLGNTEAFF
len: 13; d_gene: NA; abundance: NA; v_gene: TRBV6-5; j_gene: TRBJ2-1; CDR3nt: TGTGCCAGCAAAACCACTTTGCGCGCTGAGCAGTTCTTC; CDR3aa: CASKTTLRAEQFF
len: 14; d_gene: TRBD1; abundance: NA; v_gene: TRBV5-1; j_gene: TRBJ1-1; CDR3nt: TGCGCCAGCAGCCTCGAGACAGGGTACACTGAAGCTTTCTTT; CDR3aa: CASSLETGYTEAFF